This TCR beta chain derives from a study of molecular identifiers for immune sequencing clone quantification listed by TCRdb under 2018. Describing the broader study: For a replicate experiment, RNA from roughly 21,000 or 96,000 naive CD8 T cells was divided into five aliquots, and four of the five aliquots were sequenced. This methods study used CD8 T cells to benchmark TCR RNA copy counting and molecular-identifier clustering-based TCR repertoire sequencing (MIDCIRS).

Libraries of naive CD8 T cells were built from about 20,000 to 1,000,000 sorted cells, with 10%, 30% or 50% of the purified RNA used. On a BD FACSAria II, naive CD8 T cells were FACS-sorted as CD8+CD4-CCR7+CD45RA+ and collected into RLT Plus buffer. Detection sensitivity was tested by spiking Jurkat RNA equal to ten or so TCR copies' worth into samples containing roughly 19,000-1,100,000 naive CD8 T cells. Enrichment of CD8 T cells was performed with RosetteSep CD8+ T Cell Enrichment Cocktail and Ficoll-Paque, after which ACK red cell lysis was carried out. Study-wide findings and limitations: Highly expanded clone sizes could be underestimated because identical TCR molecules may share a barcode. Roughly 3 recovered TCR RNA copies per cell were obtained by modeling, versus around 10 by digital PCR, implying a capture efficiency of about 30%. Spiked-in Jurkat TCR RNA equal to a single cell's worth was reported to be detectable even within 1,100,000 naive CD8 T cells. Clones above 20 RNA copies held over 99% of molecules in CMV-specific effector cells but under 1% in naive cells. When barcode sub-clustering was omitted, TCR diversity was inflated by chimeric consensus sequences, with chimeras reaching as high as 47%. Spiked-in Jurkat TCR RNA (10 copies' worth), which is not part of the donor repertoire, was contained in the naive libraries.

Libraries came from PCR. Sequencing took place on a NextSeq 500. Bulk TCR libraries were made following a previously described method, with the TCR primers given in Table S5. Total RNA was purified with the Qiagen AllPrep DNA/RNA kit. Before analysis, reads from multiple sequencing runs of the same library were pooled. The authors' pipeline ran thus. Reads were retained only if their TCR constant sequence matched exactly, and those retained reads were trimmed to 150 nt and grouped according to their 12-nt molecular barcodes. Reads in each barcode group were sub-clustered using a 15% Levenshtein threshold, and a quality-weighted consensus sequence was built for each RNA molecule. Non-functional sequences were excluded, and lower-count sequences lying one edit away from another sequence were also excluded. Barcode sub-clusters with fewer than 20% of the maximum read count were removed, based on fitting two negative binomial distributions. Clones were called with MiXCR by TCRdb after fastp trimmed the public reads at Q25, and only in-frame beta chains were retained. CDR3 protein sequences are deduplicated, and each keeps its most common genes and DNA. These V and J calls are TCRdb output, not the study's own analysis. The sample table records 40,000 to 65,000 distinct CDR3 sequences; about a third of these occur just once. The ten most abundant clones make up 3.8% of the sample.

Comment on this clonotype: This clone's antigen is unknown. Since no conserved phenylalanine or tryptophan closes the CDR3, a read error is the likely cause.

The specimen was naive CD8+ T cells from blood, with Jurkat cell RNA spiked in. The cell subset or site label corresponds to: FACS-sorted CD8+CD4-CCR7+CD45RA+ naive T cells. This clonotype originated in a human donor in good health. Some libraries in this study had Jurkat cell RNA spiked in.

In nucleotide form, the sequence is TGTGCCAGCAGCTTTACTAGCGGGAGCGCAGATACGCAGCATATT. Its coded protein is CASSFTSGSADTQHI. Recombination linked TRBV7-2 to TRBJ2-3; the D segment cannot be called with confidence. The end of the DNA aligns better with TRBJ1-5, so the J call may be wrong. For CDR1 and CDR2, the germline V gene lists SGHTA and FQGNSA. The CDR3 is 15 residues long, ends included. CDR3 DNA is the only sequence kept; it has 45 bases, read in frame from the first base.